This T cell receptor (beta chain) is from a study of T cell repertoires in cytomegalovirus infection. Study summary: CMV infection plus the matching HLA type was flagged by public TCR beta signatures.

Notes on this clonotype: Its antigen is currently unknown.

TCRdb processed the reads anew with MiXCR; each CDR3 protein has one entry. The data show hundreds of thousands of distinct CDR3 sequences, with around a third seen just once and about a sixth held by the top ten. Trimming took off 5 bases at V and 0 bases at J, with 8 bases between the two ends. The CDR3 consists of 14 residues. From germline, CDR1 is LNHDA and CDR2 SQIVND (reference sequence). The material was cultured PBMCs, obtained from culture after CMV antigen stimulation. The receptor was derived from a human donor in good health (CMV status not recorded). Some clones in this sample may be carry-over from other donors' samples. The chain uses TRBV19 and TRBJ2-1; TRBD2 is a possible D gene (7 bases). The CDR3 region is CASSRGASYNEQFF. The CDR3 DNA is TGTGCCAGTAGTCGGGGGGCCTCCTACAATGAGCAGTTCTTC. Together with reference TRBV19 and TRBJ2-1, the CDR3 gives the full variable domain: DGGITQSPKYLFRKEGQNVTLSCEQNLNHDAMYWYRQDPGQGLRLIYYSQIVNDFQKGDIAEGYSVSREKKESFPLTVTSAQKNPTAFYLCASSRGASYNEQFFGPGTRLTVL.